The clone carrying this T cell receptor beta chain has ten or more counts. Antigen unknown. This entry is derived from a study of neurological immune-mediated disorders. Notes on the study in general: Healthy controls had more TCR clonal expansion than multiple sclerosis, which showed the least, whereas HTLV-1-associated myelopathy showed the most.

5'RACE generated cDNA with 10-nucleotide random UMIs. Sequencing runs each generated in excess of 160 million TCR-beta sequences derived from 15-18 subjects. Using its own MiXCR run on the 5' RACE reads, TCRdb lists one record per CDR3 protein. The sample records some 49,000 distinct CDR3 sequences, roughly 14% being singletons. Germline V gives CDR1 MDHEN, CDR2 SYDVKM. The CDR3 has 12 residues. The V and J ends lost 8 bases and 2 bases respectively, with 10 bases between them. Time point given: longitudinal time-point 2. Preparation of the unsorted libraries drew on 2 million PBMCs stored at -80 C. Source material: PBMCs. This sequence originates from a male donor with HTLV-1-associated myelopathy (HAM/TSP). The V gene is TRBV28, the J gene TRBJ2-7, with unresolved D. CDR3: CASGPEPYEQYF. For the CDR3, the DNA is TGTGCCAGCGGGCCGGAACCCTACGAGCAGTACTTC.